The next 28 T cell receptor beta chains were all read from a single sample in a study of CD8+ T cells in alopecia areata. RNA was isolated and reverse transcribed to cDNA, the sequencing template. Here immunoSEQ multiplex PCR was the method, and the copy in TCRdb shows in-frame clones only, minus some. In the table there are about 250,000 clones, around two thirds of which are singletons. The input for sequencing was CD4+ T cells sorted from blood, taken at week 0. All receptors come from a human donor with alopecia areata.

The V call is TRBV19, the J call TRBJ1-1; D not resolved. The V end was cut by 7 bases, the J end by 1 base, with 19 bases between. Germline assignment: CDR1 LNHDA and CDR2 SQIVND (reference sequence). The CDR3 runs 16 residues. The DNA for the CDR3 is TGTGCCAGTACAACGGGGTTTCTTAGTACGAACACTGAAGCTTTCTTT. It yields the protein CASTTGFLSTNTEAFF.

V usage is TRBV29-1 and J usage is TRBJ1-1; D remains ambiguous. The V gene's germline CDR1 is SQVTM and CDR2 ANQGSEA. The CDR3 is made up of 13 amino acids. V was clipped by 2 bases and J by 4 bases, with 11 bases between them. CDR3 sequence: CSVERSQFTEAFF. The CDR3 DNA is TGCAGCGTTGAACGGTCCCAATTCACTGAAGCTTTCTTT.

In its sample, this clone was seen once. One end of the junction varies from germline; a read error may be responsible. The CDR3 sequence is CASSLAGPRETQYF. CDR3 coding DNA: TGTGCCAGCAGCCTAGCGGGGCCCCGGGAGACCCAGTACTTC. The chain joins TRBV7-2 to TRBJ2-5; the match to TRBD2 covers 9 bases. The CDR3 consists of 14 residues. Per germline, CDR1 SGHTA and CDR2 FQGNSA.

V is TRBV5-6 and J is TRBJ2-1, with 10 bases aligning to TRBD1. Per the germline V gene, CDR1 is SGHDT and CDR2 is YYEEEE. The trim removed 0 bases at V and 6 bases at J, leaving 6 bases unmatched. This CDR3 comprises 16 residues. CDR3 nucleotide sequence: TGTGCCAGCAGCTTGGGGCGGGACAGGGGCATCAATGAGCAGTTCTTC. Its protein product is CASSLGRDRGINEQFF.

The rearrangement uses TRBV6-6 and TRBJ2-5, with D perhaps given as TRBD1 or TRBD2 (6 bases each). The CDR3 has 15 amino acids. Germline V gene lookup returns CDR1 MNHNY and CDR2 SVGAGI (reference sequence). V lost 5 bases and J 5 bases, leaving 18 bases between the germline ends. The CDR3 is CASSPRGGQGETQYF. The CDR3 DNA follows: TGTGCCAGCAGTCCTAGAGGGGGGCAGGGGGAGACCCAGTACTTC.

The gene calls are TRBV4-2 and TRBJ2-5, with D maybe TRBD2 (5 bases). The V end was cut by 1 base, the J end by 3 bases, with 6 bases between. The germline CDR1 and CDR2 sequences are LGHNA and YNFKEQ. The CDR3 runs to 13 residues. CDR3 nucleotides: TGTGCCAGCAGCCAAGGGCGGGAAGAGACCCAGTACTTC. Translation gives CASSQGREETQYF.

This chain uses TRBV2 with TRBJ1-2; 10 bases align to TRBD1. CDR1 is SNHLY, CDR2 FYNNEI, per germline. This CDR3 has 14 amino acids. After removal of 3 bases from V and 5 bases from J, the junction contained 3 bases not matched to a gene. The CDR3 sequence: CASSDRDRGYGYTF. The CDR3 DNA follows: TGTGCCAGCAGTGACCGGGACAGGGGTTATGGCTACACCTTC.

On this clone itself: Within the sample, other DNA sequences also encode this same CDR3. The chain recombines TRBV5-1 with TRBJ1-2; D is uncertain. This CDR3 is 13 amino acids long. The ends were cut back, 0 bases at V and 2 bases at J, with 5 bases in the middle. CDR1 and CDR2 from the germline V gene are SGHRS and YFSETQ. The CDR3 DNA follows: TGCGCCAGCAGCTTGGGGCTGAACTATGGCTACACCTTC. Translating gives CASSLGLNYGYTF. The variable domain in full, with the rest retrieved from reference TRBV5-1 and TRBJ1-2, is KAGVTQTPRYLIKTRGQQVTLSCSPISGHRSVSWYQQTPGQGLQFLFEYFSETQRNKGNFPGRFSGRQFSNSRSEMNVSTLELGDSALYLCASSLGLNYGYTFGSGTRLTVV.

The V call is TRBV7-2, the J call TRBJ2-6; 7 bases are shared with TRBD2. Germline V lookup: CDR1 SGHTA, CDR2 FQGNSA. Trimming removed 6 bases from V and 2 bases from J; junction bases left unmatched: 4. The CDR3 length is 15 residues. CDR3 nucleotide sequence: TGTGCCAGCAGGACCGCGGGGGCTGGGGCCAACGTCCTGACTTTC. Translated, it gives CASRTAGAGANVLTF.

The genes are TRBV7-2 and TRBJ2-7; possibly TRBD1 or TRBD2 for D (6 bases each). CDR1 SGHTA and CDR2 FQGNSA come from the germline V gene. The V gene lost 7 bases and the J gene lost 1 base, with 14 bases spanning the gap. This CDR3 is built from 14 residues. DNA for the CDR3: TGTGCCAGCACCCTCGGGGGCGCGTCCTACGAGCAGTACTTC. Translated: CASTLGGASYEQYF.

The CDR3 bases are TGTGCCAGCAGGTCCCCGGGCGGCTACACCTTC. Translated, it gives CASRSPGGYTF. The V call is TRBV2, the J call TRBJ1-2; D ambiguous. The germline V and J ends were trimmed by 6 bases and 8 bases, with 10 bases remaining between them. CDR1 is SNHLY and CDR2 is FYNNEI in the germline V gene. The CDR3 is 11 residues long.

The V call is TRBV9, the J call TRBJ2-5, with TRBD2 as a possible D gene (5 bases). The CDR3 runs to 13 residues. Trimming stripped 7 bases from V and 4 bases from J, with 14 bases between. Per the germline V gene, CDR1 is SGDLS and CDR2 is YYNGEE. CDR3 residues: CASAGTLGETQYF. CDR3 nucleotides: TGTGCCAGCGCGGGTACCCTCGGAGAGACCCAGTACTTC. The whole variable domain, filled in from reference TRBV9 and TRBJ2-5, reads DSGVTQTPKHLITATGQRVTLRCSPRSGDLSVYWYQQSLDQGLQFLIQYYNGEERAKGNILERFSAQQFPDLHSELNLSSLELGDSALYFCASAGTLGETQYFGPGTRLLVL.

This clone has only one observation. The chain recombines TRBV29-1 with TRBJ1-5; no reliable D call. This CDR3 has 13 amino acids. V lost 6 bases to trimming and J lost 4 bases, with 13 bases between them. Per germline, CDR1 SQVTM and CDR2 ANQGSEA. The CDR3 region is CSVKGSENQPQHF. In nucleotides, the CDR3 is TGCAGCGTGAAGGGCAGTGAGAATCAGCCCCAGCATTTT.

The rearrangement links TRBV29-1 to TRBJ2-1, with no clear D. V was pared by 6 bases and J by 2 bases, with 14 bases between. CDR1 and CDR2 from the germline V gene are SQVTM and ANQGSEA. The CDR3 covers 14 residues. In DNA, the CDR3 is TGCAGCGTCGGCAGCAGGCAGACCTACAATGAGCAGTTCTTC. It codes for CSVGSRQTYNEQFF.

The rearrangement uses TRBV6-6 and TRBJ1-1; no clear D gene. Germline loops: CDR1 MNHNY, CDR2 SVGAGI (reference sequence). Trimming took off 6 bases at V and 1 base at J, with 3 bases between the two ends. The CDR3 runs to 11 residues. The CDR3: CASRSNTEAFF. The DNA for the CDR3 is TGTGCCAGCAGATCGAACACTGAAGCTTTCTTT.

This chain joins TRBV29-1 and TRBJ1-1, with D uncertain. The CDR3 covers 13 residues. Deletions cut 4 bases from V and 1 base from J, with 10 bases between. From germline, CDR1 is SQVTM and CDR2 ANQGSEA. Written as DNA, the CDR3 is TGCAGCGTTGGAAGGGATCAGAACACTGAAGCTTTCTTT. This codes for CSVGRDQNTEAFF.

This sequence joins TRBV5-1 and TRBJ2-1, with TRBD2 identical over 10 bases. This CDR3 comprises 17 residues. J was trimmed by 6 bases and V by 0 bases; bases with no gene match: 9. From germline, CDR1 is SGHRS and CDR2 YFSETQ. DNA of the CDR3: TGCGCCAGCAGCTTGGTGGTCCTAGCGGGGGCCATCAATGAGCAGTTCTTC. Amino acid sequence: CASSLVVLAGAINEQFF. The variable domain in full, with the rest retrieved from reference TRBV5-1 and TRBJ2-1, is KAGVTQTPRYLIKTRGQQVTLSCSPISGHRSVSWYQQTPGQGLQFLFEYFSETQRNKGNFPGRFSGRQFSNSRSEMNVSTLELGDSALYLCASSLVVLAGAINEQFFGPGTRLTVL.

This clone appeared a few times. This chain connects TRBV28 to TRBJ2-3; 10 bases fit TRBD2. The V segment lost 7 bases and the J segment 2 bases; nucleotides outside the gene matches: 6. This CDR3 has 15 amino acids. From germline, CDR1 is MDHEN and CDR2 SYDVKM. DNA for the CDR3: TGTGCCAGCATTGAGCGGGGGGGCACCACAGATACGCAGTATTTT. Translated, it gives CASIERGGTTDTQYF.

The J gene is TRBJ1-2, the V gene TRBV29-1, with D perhaps TRBD1 (5 bases). The CDR3 length is 16 residues. CDR1 and CDR2 (germline): SQVTM, ANQGSEA. With 5 bases removed from V and 4 bases from J, the gap between germline ends came to 23 bases. CDR3 DNA: TGCAGCGTTAAAAGGGAGGGGACGGTAAACTTCTATGGCTACACCTTC. It codes for CSVKREGTVNFYGYTF.

This chain links TRBV13 with TRBJ1-3; D ambiguous. Germline V gives CDR1 PRHDT, CDR2 FYEKMQ (reference sequence). The CDR3 is 12 amino acids. Trimming pared 8 bases from V and 4 bases from J, leaving 9 bases between. CDR3 protein: CASGRSGNTIYF. The CDR3, as DNA: TGTGCCAGCGGGAGGAGCGGAAACACCATATATTTT.

CDR3: CSVERSGTPGGYTF. The CDR3 DNA follows: TGCAGCGTTGAACGGTCAGGGACTCCTGGGGGCTACACCTTC. J is TRBJ1-2 and V is TRBV29-1, with D possibly TRBD1 on 5 matching bases. From germline, CDR1 is SQVTM and CDR2 ANQGSEA. There are 14 residues in the CDR3. V lost 2 bases to trimming and J lost 8 bases, with 18 bases between them.

The chain links TRBV15 to TRBJ1-6; D might be TRBD1 (5 bases). With 6 bases removed from V and 10 bases from J, the gap between germline ends came to 13 bases. This CDR3 comprises 13 residues. Germline V gene data show CDR1 as LNHNV and CDR2 as YYDKDF (reference sequence). For the CDR3, the DNA is TGTGCCACCAGTCGTGGTGGGGGATCACCCCTCCACTTT. This codes for CATSRGGGSPLHF.

This chain links TRBV4-1 with TRBJ1-1; D uncertain. Germline-derived CDR1 and CDR2 are MGHRA and YSYEKL. CDR3 length: 14 amino acids. Trimming took off 0 bases at V and 5 bases at J, with 10 bases between the two ends. The CDR3 DNA is TGCGCCAGCAGCCAAGAATGGGGAGAAACTGAAGCTTTCTTT. The encoded protein is CASSQEWGETEAFF.

Only one count was recorded for this clone. This sequence joins TRBV4-1 and TRBJ2-7; D is possibly TRBD1 (5 bases). V was clipped by 7 bases and J by 3 bases, with 13 bases between them. The CDR3 sequence is 13 residues long. CDR1 MGHRA and CDR2 YSYEKL come from the germline V gene. In DNA form, the CDR3 reads TGCGCCAGCAAGTTTAGTCAGGGCTACGAGCAGTACTTC. Protein: CASKFSQGYEQYF.

The chain couples TRBV13 to TRBJ2-2; D is unresolved. Between the trimmed V and J ends, which lost 6 bases and 4 bases, there was a span of 15 bases. Germline V gene lookup returns CDR1 PRHDT and CDR2 FYEKMQ (reference sequence). This CDR3 is built from 15 residues. CDR3 sequence: CASSSRPTPTGELFF. The CDR3 DNA reads TGTGCCAGCAGTTCCAGACCGACTCCCACCGGGGAGCTGTTTTTT.

This chain uses TRBV7-9 with TRBJ2-7; TRBD1 matches at 9 bases. Trimming took 6 bases from V and 4 from J; bases not matched to a gene: 7. The CDR3 consists of 14 residues. Germline V gene sequence: CDR1 SEHNR, CDR2 FQNEAQ (reference sequence). The DNA for the CDR3 is TGTGCCAGCAGTACAGGGACAGGGAGGTACGAGCAGTACTTC. This sequence encodes CASSTGTGRYEQYF.

The CDR3 reads CASHSSYEQYF. The DNA for the CDR3 is TGTGCCAGCCACAGCTCCTACGAGCAGTACTTC. This chain joins TRBV6-5 and TRBJ2-7; D gene ambiguous. The CDR3 is 11 amino acids. The V end was cut by 8 bases, the J end by 0 bases, with 5 bases between. Germline V gene data show CDR1 as MNHEY and CDR2 as SVGAGI.

The genes are TRBV2 and TRBJ2-4; TRBD1 aligns across 7 bases. The germline V gene has CDR1 SNHLY and CDR2 FYNNEI. CDR3 length: 13 amino acids. V was clipped by 6 bases and J by 4 bases; unmatched bases: 3. The CDR3 bases are TGTGCCAGCAGGCTGGGACAGAAAAACATTCAGTACTTC. The encoded protein is CASRLGQKNIQYF.